This is a list of T cell receptor beta chains from one sample in a study of blood T cell repertoires in COVID-19. Libraries were prepared by immunoSEQ multiplex PCR; TCRdb keeps only in-frame clonotypes and omits some of them. Of about 190,000 clones listed, about 77% are singletons. The sequencing input was PBMCs or T cells enriched from blood (not recorded which). These receptor sequences come from a woman between 45 and 60 years old with acute COVID-19. The CDR3 runs from the conserved cysteine through the conserved F or W. Fields, in order: clone size, D gene, V gene, J gene, CDR3 DNA, CDR3 protein. A D gene is named only where the DNA matches it firmly. The listing skips clone size in some rows; elsewhere it reads once, few, many or a size class.

clone_size: .
d_call: .
v_call: TRBV5-6
j_call: TRBJ2-1
cdr3_nt: TGTGCCAGCACCACGGGATTCCGGGCCAATGAGCAGTTCTTC
cdr3_aa: CASTTGFRANEQFF

clone_size: .
d_call: .
v_call: TRBV19
j_call: TRBJ1-5
cdr3_nt: TGTGCCAGTACCTCAGGGAGGTATAGCAATCAGCCCCAGCATTTT
cdr3_aa: CASTSGRYSNQPQHF

clone_size: once
d_call: .
v_call: TRBV6-5
j_call: TRBJ1-2
cdr3_nt: TGTGCCAGCAGCCAGGGCCATGGCTACACCTTC
cdr3_aa: CASSQGHGYTF

clone_size: .
d_call: TRBD1
v_call: TRBV14
j_call: TRBJ1-6
cdr3_nt: TGTGCCAGCAGCCAAAGGAAGGGGGCCGCTGCTTCACCCCTCCACTTT
cdr3_aa: CASSQRKGAAASPLHF

clone_size: .
d_call: .
v_call: TRBV4-3
j_call: TRBJ2-2
cdr3_nt: TGCGCCAGCAGCCAAGACAGGGGAAACACCGGGGAGCTGTTTTTT
cdr3_aa: CASSQDRGNTGELFF

clone_size: .
d_call: TRBD2
v_call: TRBV2
j_call: TRBJ2-5
cdr3_nt: TGTGCCAGCAGTGATACTAGCGGGGCCGGGACCCAGTACTTC
cdr3_aa: CASSDTSGAGTQYF

clone_size: .
d_call: .
v_call: TRBV28
j_call: TRBJ1-1
cdr3_nt: TGTGCCAGCATTAGGCGCCGGGGGACTGAAGCTTTCTTT
cdr3_aa: CASIRRRGTEAFF

clone_size: .
d_call: .
v_call: TRBV27
j_call: TRBJ2-5
cdr3_nt: TGTGCCAGCAGTCTCTGGTCGGGAAGGTCAGAGACCCAGTACTTC
cdr3_aa: CASSLWSGRSETQYF

clone_size: .
d_call: .
v_call: TRBV28
j_call: TRBJ1-2
cdr3_nt: TGTGCCACCCAGGGTCATGACTATGGCTACACCTTC
cdr3_aa: CATQGHDYGYTF

clone_size: .
d_call: .
v_call: TRBV7-3
j_call: TRBJ2-5
cdr3_nt: TGTGCCAGCAGCTTTTCCGGAGGAGAGACCCAGTACTTC
cdr3_aa: CASSFSGGETQYF

clone_size: .
d_call: TRBD2
v_call: TRBV7-6
j_call: TRBJ2-3
cdr3_nt: TGTGCCAGCAGCTTCGTTGGGCGGGGGGTCACAGATACGCAGTATTTT
cdr3_aa: CASSFVGRGVTDTQYF

clone_size: many
d_call: .
v_call: TRBV5-6
j_call: TRBJ2-2
cdr3_nt: TGTGCCAGCAGCAGACTTACGAACACCGGGGAGCTGTTTTTT
cdr3_aa: CASSRLTNTGELFF

clone_size: .
d_call: .
v_call: TRBV10-3
j_call: TRBJ1-5
cdr3_nt: TGTGCCATCAGTGAGGATGGCGGGCAGCCCCAGCATTTT
cdr3_aa: CAISEDGGQPQHF

clone_size: .
d_call: .
v_call: TRBV5-4
j_call: TRBJ2-5
cdr3_nt: TGTGCCAGCAGCTTCAAGACTTCCGAAGAGACCCAGTACTTC
cdr3_aa: CASSFKTSEETQYF

clone_size: .
d_call: .
v_call: TRBV6-5
j_call: TRBJ2-1
cdr3_nt: TGTGCCTCGAAGACAGGTGACAATGAGCAGTTCTTC
cdr3_aa: CASKTGDNEQFF

clone_size: .
d_call: .
v_call: TRBV3-1/TRBV3-2
j_call: TRBJ2-3
cdr3_nt: TGTGCCAGCAGCCACCTCCGGGACATGGATGAGGATACGCAGTATTTT
cdr3_aa: CASSHLRDMDEDTQYF

clone_size: once
d_call: .
v_call: TRBV7-6
j_call: TRBJ1-4
cdr3_nt: TGTGCCAGCAGCTTACGGGGGATGAATGAAAAACTGTTTTTT
cdr3_aa: CASSLRGMNEKLFF

clone_size: .
d_call: TRBD2
v_call: TRBV5-1
j_call: TRBJ2-3
cdr3_nt: TGCGCCAGCAGCATTAGCGGGGGAGATACGCAGTATTTT
cdr3_aa: CASSISGGDTQYF

clone_size: many
d_call: .
v_call: TRBV19
j_call: TRBJ2-3
cdr3_nt: TGTGCCAGTAGTATGATTAGCGCAGTGGCAGATACGCAGTATTTT
cdr3_aa: CASSMISAVADTQYF

clone_size: few
d_call: TRBD2
v_call: TRBV3-1/TRBV3-2
j_call: TRBJ2-1
cdr3_nt: TGTGCCAGCAGCCAAGTCGGACTAGCGGGGGCCTACAATGAGCAGTTCTTC
cdr3_aa: CASSQVGLAGAYNEQFF

clone_size: .
d_call: .
v_call: TRBV2
j_call: TRBJ1-6
cdr3_nt: TGTGCCAGCAGGATCACGGGAGGGCCCCTCCACTTT
cdr3_aa: CASRITGGPLHF

clone_size: .
d_call: .
v_call: TRBV7-2
j_call: TRBJ1-5
cdr3_nt: TGTGCCAGCAGCTTAGGCAGGGCAGCGAATCAGCCCCAGCATTTT
cdr3_aa: CASSLGRAANQPQHF